Listed here are 5 T cell receptor beta chains from one sample, sequenced in a study of cytomegalovirus exposure and HLA in healthy donors. Method: immunoSEQ multiplex PCR; TCRdb's copy keeps in-frame clones and lacks some. The sample contains around 140,000 clones, roughly nine tenths of which appear only once. The sequenced sample consisted of PBMCs. These TCRs come from a young woman in good health and CMV-seronegative.

This chain's CDR3 is CASSPTSGAWLFF. DNA for the CDR3: TGTGCCAGCAGTCCCACTAGCGGGGCCTGGCTGTTCTTC. J is TRBJ2-1 and V is TRBV2; 10 nucleotides align to TRBD2. V shed 5 bases and J 15 bases; nucleotides not matched to a gene: 10. This CDR3 contains 13 residues. Germline loops: CDR1 SNHLY, CDR2 FYNNEI.

The gene calls are TRBV5-4 and TRBJ2-7, with D perhaps matching TRBD2 (6 bases). This CDR3 region has 13 residues. Germline V CDR1 and CDR2: SGHNT, YYREEE (reference sequence). The V end lost 1 base, the J end lost 5 bases, and 10 bases lay between the germline ends. The CDR3 loop is CASSLILAHEQYF. CDR3 bases: TGTGCCAGCAGCTTGATCCTAGCGCACGAGCAGTACTTC. Together with reference TRBV5-4 and TRBJ2-7, the CDR3 gives the full variable domain: ETGVTQSPTHLIKTRGQQVTLRCSSQSGHNTVSWYQQALGQGPQFIFQYYREEENGRGNFPPRFSGLQFPNYSSELNVNALELDDSALYLCASSLILAHEQYFGPGTRLTVT.

This rearrangement joins TRBV10-3 to TRBJ1-2, with D unresolved. In germline, CDR1 is ENHRY, CDR2 SYGVKD. The V and J ends lost 6 bases and 7 bases respectively, with 15 bases between them. The CDR3 length is 13 residues. The CDR3 protein is CAIRGETGGGYTF. CDR3 DNA: TGTGCCATCAGGGGTGAAACGGGTGGTGGCTACACCTTC.

The chain is built from TRBV6-1 and TRBJ2-1; TRBD2 matches at 9 bases. J was trimmed by 8 bases and V by 5 bases; bases with no gene match: 10. Germline V gene data show CDR1 as MNHNS and CDR2 as SASEGT. The CDR3 is 15 amino acids. The CDR3 DNA reads as TGTGCCAGCAGTCAAGTGGGCGGGGGGGCCTATGAGCAGTTCTTC. It encodes CASSQVGGGAYEQFF.

The V call is TRBV9, the J call TRBJ2-5; a possible D gene is TRBD2 (6 bases). The CDR3 runs 15 residues. V gave up 0 bases and J gave up 7 bases, with 16 bases separating them. Germline CDR1 is SGDLS and CDR2 is YYNGEE. The CDR3 DNA reads TGTGCCAGCAGCGTAGGTGGGGCGGGGTCGGGGACCCAGTACTTC. This encodes CASSVGGAGSGTQYF.